The text below deals with one TCR beta chain. The antigen is undetermined. V lost 5 bases to trimming and J lost 6 bases; unmatched junction nucleotides: 7. Germline loops: CDR1 MNHEY, CDR2 SVGEGT. This CDR3 has 15 amino acids. Here immunoSEQ multiplex PCR was the method, and the copy in TCRdb shows in-frame clones only, minus some. The sample yields approximately 74,000 clones, about 82% seen once. This entry is derived from a study of T cell responses to AZD1222 COVID-19 vaccine. Points from the study as a whole: Donors in the cohort were predominantly white British and more often female, and clonal diversity was possibly underestimated.

The J gene is TRBJ2-2, the V gene TRBV6-2 or TRBV6-3, with TRBD1 identical over 9 bases. The specimen comprised peripheral blood, sampled on day 0 of AZD1222 vaccination. This receptor was obtained from an adult in good health. The CDR3 DNA sequence: TGTGCCAGCAGTAAGGACAGGGGACTCCCCGGGGAGCTGTTTTTT. This codes for CASSKDRGLPGELFF.